A single TCR beta chain is shown here with its context. Antigen: not known. The data are from a study of vaccination and CD4 T cells after COVID-19. Treatment meaning: roughly 11-day PBMC culture with coronavirus spike peptide pools or control peptides (ViraFEST assay). ViraFEST expanded antigen-specific T cells with peptide pools, then sequenced TCRs. Spanning March to December 2020, the positive PCR dates came before US Alpha, Beta and Delta variants. There are 11 residues in the CDR3. Germline CDR1 DFQATT, CDR2 SNEGSKA (reference sequence). With 7 bases removed from V and 7 bases from J, the gap between germline ends came to 12 bases. Sequenced with the Oncomine TCR Beta short-read assay was DNA taken from cultured CD4+ T cells. The template was genomic DNA from cultured CD4+ T cells. One entry per CDR3 protein results from TCRdb running MiXCR on the PCR reads. Among approximately 11,000 distinct CDR3 sequences listed, 69% were seen once.

The receptor was derived from a human donor who had recovered from COVID-19. The V gene is TRBV20-1, the J gene TRBJ2-3; possibly TRBD2 for D (6 bases). What was sequenced was CD4+ T cells from blood, cultured in vitro. CDR3 in DNA: TGCAGTGGGGGACTCGCCCATACGCAGTATTTT. Its protein is CSGGLAHTQYF.